The clone carrying this T cell receptor beta chain was observed once. CDR1 MDHEN and CDR2 SYDVKM come from the germline V gene. The CDR3 extends over 14 amino acids. Trimming cost V 5 bases and J 8 bases; bases outside gene matches: 10. Some clones are missing from TCRdb's copy, which holds only in-frame ones; the method was immunoSEQ multiplex PCR. The table shows 300,000 to 450,000 clones, with around 87% occurring only once. The data stem from a study of blood T cell repertoires in COVID-19. The participants were between roughly 18 and 100 years old and came from under 25 US areas. The sample comprised PBMCs or T cells enriched from blood (not recorded which). The receptor was isolated from a man in his late teens or twenties who had recovered from COVID-19. The chain joins TRBV28 to TRBJ2-3; 7 positions match TRBD1. CDR3 amino acids: CASSPYRSGGTQYF. CDR3 in DNA: TGTGCCAGCAGTCCCTATCGGTCAGGGGGTACGCAGTATTTT.